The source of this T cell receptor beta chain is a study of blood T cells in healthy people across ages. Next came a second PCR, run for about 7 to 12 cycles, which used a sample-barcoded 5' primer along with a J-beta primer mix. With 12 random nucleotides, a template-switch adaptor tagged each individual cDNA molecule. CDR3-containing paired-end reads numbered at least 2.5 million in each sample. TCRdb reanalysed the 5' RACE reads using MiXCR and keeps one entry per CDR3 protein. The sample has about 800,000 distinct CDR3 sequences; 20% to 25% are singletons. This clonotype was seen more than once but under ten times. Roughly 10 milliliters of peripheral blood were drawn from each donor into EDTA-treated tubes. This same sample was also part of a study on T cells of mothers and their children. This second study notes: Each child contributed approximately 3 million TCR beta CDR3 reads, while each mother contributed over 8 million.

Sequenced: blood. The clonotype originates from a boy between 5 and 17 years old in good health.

CDR3 coding DNA: TGTGCCAGCACCAGAGGGGGGGGGCGCACCTACGAGCAGTACTTC. Translated: CASTRGGGRTYEQYF. The chain combines TRBV2 with TRBJ2-7, with TRBD2 as a possible D gene (7 bases). The CDR3 covers 15 residues. Trimming shortened V by 7 bases and J by 2 bases, and 18 bases separated the two germline ends. Germline CDR1 reads SNHLY; CDR2 reads FYNNEI.